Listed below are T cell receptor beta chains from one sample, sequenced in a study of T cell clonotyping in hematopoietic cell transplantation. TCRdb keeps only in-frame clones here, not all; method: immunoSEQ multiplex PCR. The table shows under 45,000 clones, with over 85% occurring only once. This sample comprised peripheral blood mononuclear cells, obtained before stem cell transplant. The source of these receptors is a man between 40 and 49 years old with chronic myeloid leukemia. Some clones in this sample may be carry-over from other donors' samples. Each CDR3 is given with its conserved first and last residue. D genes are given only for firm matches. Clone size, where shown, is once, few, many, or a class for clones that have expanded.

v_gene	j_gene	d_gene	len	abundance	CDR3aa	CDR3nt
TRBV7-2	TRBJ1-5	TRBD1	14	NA	CASSSDRGNQPQHF	TGTGCCAGCAGCTCGGACAGGGGCAATCAGCCCCAGCATTTT
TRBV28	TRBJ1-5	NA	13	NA	CASSLLFDQPQHF	TGTGCCAGCAGTTTACTATTTGATCAGCCCCAGCATTTT
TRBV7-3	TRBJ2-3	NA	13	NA	CASSLISRDTQYF	TGTGCCAGCAGCTTAATTTCCCGAGATACGCAGTATTTT
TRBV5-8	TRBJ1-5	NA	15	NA	CASTYLGQRNQPQHF	TGTGCCAGCACCTACCTCGGACAGCGAAATCAGCCCCAGCATTTT
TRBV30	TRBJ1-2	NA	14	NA	CAWKNRDNDYGYTF	TGTGCCTGGAAAAACAGGGATAATGACTATGGCTACACCTTC
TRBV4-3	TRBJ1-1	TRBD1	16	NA	CASSQDLDREDTEAFF	TGCGCCAGCAGCCAAGATTTGGACAGGGAGGACACTGAAGCTTTCTTT
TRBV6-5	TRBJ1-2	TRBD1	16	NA	CASSYSRTTGVGGYTF	TGTGCCAGCAGTTACTCCCGCACGACAGGGGTTGGTGGCTACACCTTC
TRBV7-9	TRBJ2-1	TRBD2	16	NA	CASSLHRLAATDEQFF	TGTGCCAGCAGCCTGCACCGACTAGCGGCTACGGATGAGCAGTTCTTC
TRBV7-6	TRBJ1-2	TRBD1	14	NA	CASSPDRGNYGYTF	TGTGCCAGCAGTCCCGACAGGGGTAACTATGGCTACACCTTC
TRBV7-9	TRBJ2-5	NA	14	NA	CASSLAGAGETQYF	TGTGCCAGCAGCTTAGCAGGGGCGGGAGAGACCCAGTACTTC
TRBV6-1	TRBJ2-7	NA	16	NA	CASSEGSGRPSYEQYF	TGTGCCAGCAGTGAAGGGTCCGGACGGCCCTCCTACGAGCAGTACTTC
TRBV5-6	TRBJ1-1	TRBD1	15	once	CASNQPGQGNTEAFF	TGTGCCAGCAACCAACCGGGACAGGGGAACACTGAAGCTTTCTTT
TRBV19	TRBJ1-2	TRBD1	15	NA	CASAGGGQSSYGYTF	TGTGCCAGTGCGGGGGGGGGACAGAGTTCCTATGGCTACACCTTC
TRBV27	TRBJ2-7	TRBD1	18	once	CASSLYANTQGQPYEQYF	TGTGCCAGCAGTTTATACGCCAATACCCAGGGACAGCCCTACGAGCAGTACTTC
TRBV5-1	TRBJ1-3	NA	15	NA	CASSLGQREGNTIYF	TGCGCCAGCAGCTTGGGGCAGCGGGAAGGAAACACCATATATTTT
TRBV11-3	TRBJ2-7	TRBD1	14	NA	CASSSGTDLYEQYF	TGTGCCAGCAGCTCCGGGACAGATTTGTACGAGCAGTACTTC
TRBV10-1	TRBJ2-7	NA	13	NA	CASRYSPGDEQYF	TGCGCCAGCCGTTACAGTCCAGGGGACGAGCAGTACTTC
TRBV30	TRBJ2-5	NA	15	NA	CAWSVLGGVSETQYF	TGTGCCTGGAGTGTACTAGGAGGGGTATCCGAGACCCAGTACTTC
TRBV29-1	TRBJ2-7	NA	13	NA	CSVQSVSSYEQYF	TGCAGCGTTCAGTCAGTCAGTAGCTACGAGCAGTACTTC
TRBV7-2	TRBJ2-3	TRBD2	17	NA	CASSLWGRLAGTDTQYF	TGTGCCAGCAGCTTGTGGGGCCGACTAGCGGGGACAGATACGCAGTATTTT
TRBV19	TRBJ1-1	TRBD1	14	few	CASSNDRVDTEAFF	TGTGCCAGTAGTAACGACAGGGTCGACACTGAAGCTTTCTTT
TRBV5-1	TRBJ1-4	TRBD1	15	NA	CASSSMTGEGEKLFF	TGCGCCAGCAGCTCGATGACAGGGGAAGGGGAAAAACTGTTTTTT
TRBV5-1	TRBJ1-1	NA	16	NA	CASSLIGRGFDTEAFF	TGCGCCAGCAGCTTGATCGGGAGAGGGTTCGACACTGAAGCTTTCTTT
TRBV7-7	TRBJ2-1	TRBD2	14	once	CASRDGTSVGEQFF	TGTGCCAGCAGGGACGGGACTAGCGTAGGTGAGCAGTTCTTC
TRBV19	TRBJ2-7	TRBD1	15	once	CASSIGDRAAYEQYF	TGTGCCAGTAGTATAGGGGACAGGGCTGCCTACGAGCAGTACTTC
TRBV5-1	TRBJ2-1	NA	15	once	CASTALGPGQDEQFF	TGCGCCAGCACGGCCCTGGGACCCGGGCAAGATGAGCAGTTCTTC
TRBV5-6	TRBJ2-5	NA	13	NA	CASSRDDRETQYF	TGTGCCAGCAGCCGGGACGATCGAGAGACCCAGTACTTC
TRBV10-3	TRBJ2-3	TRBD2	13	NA	CAMGTSGTNTQYF	TGTGCCATGGGAACTAGCGGTACGAATACGCAGTATTTT
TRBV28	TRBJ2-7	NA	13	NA	CASSLAAHYEQYF	TGTGCCAGCAGTTTGGCAGCCCACTACGAGCAGTACTTC
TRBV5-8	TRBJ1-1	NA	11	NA	CASRRWARAFF	TGTGCCAGCAGAAGATGGGCTAGGGCTTTCTTT
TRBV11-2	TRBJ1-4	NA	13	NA	CASSLKRDEKLFF	TGTGCCAGCAGCTTAAAAAGGGATGAAAAACTGTTTTTT